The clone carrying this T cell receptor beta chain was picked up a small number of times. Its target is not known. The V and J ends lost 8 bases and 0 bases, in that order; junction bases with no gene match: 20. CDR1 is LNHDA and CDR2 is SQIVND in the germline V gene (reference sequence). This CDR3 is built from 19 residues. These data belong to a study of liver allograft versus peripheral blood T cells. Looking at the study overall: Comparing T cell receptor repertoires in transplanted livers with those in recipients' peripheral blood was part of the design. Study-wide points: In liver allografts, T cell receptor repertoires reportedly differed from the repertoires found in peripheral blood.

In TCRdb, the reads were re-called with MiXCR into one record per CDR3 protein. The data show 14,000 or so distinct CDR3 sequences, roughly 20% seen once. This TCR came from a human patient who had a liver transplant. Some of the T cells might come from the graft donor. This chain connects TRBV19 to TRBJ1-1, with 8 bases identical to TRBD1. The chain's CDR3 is CASLRIAPGGSGMNTEAFF. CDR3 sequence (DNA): TGTGCCAGTCTTCGAATCGCCCCAGGGGGCAGCGGAATGAACACTGAAGCTTTCTTT.